These T cell receptor beta chains were read from a single sample in a study of graft-versus-host responses after intestinal transplantation. Some clones are missing from TCRdb's copy, which holds only in-frame ones; the method was immunoSEQ multiplex PCR. The data show around 96,000 clones, 80% to 95% seen once. The specimen was PBMCs, collected approximately 470 days after intestinal transplant. These receptors all come from a human patient who received an intestinal transplant, so some T cells may come from the graft donor. CDR3s include the opening cysteine and the closing phenylalanine or tryptophan. The D gene is left open where the match is weak. Clone sizes are given selectively: once, few, many, or a class where the clone is expanded.

cdr3_aa,cdr3_nt,clone_size,v_call,j_call,d_call
CASSPTGSAGNTIYF,TGTGCCAGCTCACCGACGGGATCTGCTGGAAACACCATATATTTT,-,TRBV18,TRBJ1-3,-
CASSRQSMNTEAFF,TGTGCCAGTAGTAGACAGTCCATGAACACTGAAGCTTTCTTT,-,TRBV19,TRBJ1-1,-
CASSFGDEKLFF,TGTGCCAGCAGCTTCGGGGATGAAAAACTGTTTTTT,-,TRBV5-6,TRBJ1-4,-
CASSLALWQGQAYGYTF,TGTGCCAGCAGCTTGGCCCTTTGGCAAGGCCAAGCCTATGGCTACACCTTC,-,TRBV5-4,TRBJ1-2,-
CASSLAGIIYEQYF,TGTGCCAGCAGCTTGGCAGGAATTATCTACGAGCAGTACTTC,few,TRBV7-9,TRBJ2-7,-
CASSVQGGPNQPQHF,TGTGCCAGCAGTGTTCAAGGGGGCCCTAATCAGCCCCAGCATTTT,-,TRBV2,TRBJ1-5,TRBD1
CASSRGGRGGHRTQYF,TGTGCCAGCAGCCGAGGGGGCCGGGGGGGCCACCGTACGCAGTATTTT,-,TRBV4-2,TRBJ2-3,-
CASSPALRGGARDTQYF,TGTGCCAGCAGCCCCGCACTACGCGGGGGGGCCAGGGATACGCAGTATTTT,-,TRBV5-6,TRBJ2-3,TRBD2
CASSEGTDLYEQYF,TGTGCCAGCAGTGAAGGGACAGACCTATACGAGCAGTACTTC,once,TRBV6-1,TRBJ2-7,-
CASSFAGSMNTEAFF,TGTGCCAGCAGCTTTGCAGGATCTATGAACACTGAAGCTTTCTTT,-,TRBV11-2,TRBJ1-1,-
CASSYWSGTGTDTQYF,TGTGCCAGCAGTTACTGGTCCGGGACAGGGACAGATACGCAGTATTTT,-,TRBV6-5,TRBJ2-3,TRBD1
CASSLGIPSYEQYF,TGCGCCAGCAGCTTAGGCATACCTTCCTACGAGCAGTACTTC,-,TRBV5-1,TRBJ2-7,-
CASSLRLAGAGTDTQYF,TGTGCCAGCAGCCTACGACTAGCGGGGGCCGGCACAGATACGCAGTATTTT,-,TRBV5-4,TRBJ2-3,TRBD2
CASSEPRLAGGWETQYF,TGTGCCAGCAGTGAACCCCGACTAGCGGGGGGTTGGGAGACCCAGTACTTC,-,TRBV6-1,TRBJ2-5,TRBD2
CASSLTGFSEAFF,TGTGCCAGCAGCCTGACAGGGTTCTCTGAAGCTTTCTTT,-,TRBV11-2,TRBJ1-1,TRBD1
CASSLALDPNEQFF,TGCGCCAGCAGCTTGGCTCTGGACCCCAATGAGCAGTTCTTC,once,TRBV5-1,TRBJ2-1,-
CSVSPQGKLSYEQYF,TGCAGCGTGTCCCCACAGGGAAAACTCTCCTACGAGCAGTACTTC,-,TRBV29-1,TRBJ2-7,-
CASSISHGGVTGELFF,TGTGCCAGCAGCATCTCCCACGGGGGCGTCACCGGGGAGCTGTTTTTT,once,TRBV7-3,TRBJ2-2,-
CASSAEEGVNQPQHF,TGTGCCAGCAGTGCCGAGGAGGGAGTGAATCAGCCCCAGCATTTT,-,TRBV6-1,TRBJ1-5,-
CASSGTDSNQPQHF,TGTGCCAGCTCCGGGACAGATTCCAATCAGCCCCAGCATTTT,-,TRBV18,TRBJ1-5,TRBD1
CASSLTGRGTGELFF,TGTGCCAGCAGCTTAACGGGACGAGGCACCGGGGAGCTGTTTTTT,once,TRBV11-1,TRBJ2-2,-
CASSLRVNQPQHF,TGTGCCAGCAGTTTAAGGGTTAATCAGCCCCAGCATTTT,-,TRBV27,TRBJ1-5,-
CASSRQTYEQYF,TGTGCCAGCAGCCGACAAACCTACGAGCAGTACTTC,-,TRBV13,TRBJ2-7,-
CASSLAPGSTEAFF,TGTGCCAGCAGCTTAGCCCCGGGGAGCACTGAAGCTTTCTTT,-,TRBV13,TRBJ1-1,-
CASASGRHEQYF,TGTGCTAGTGCCTCGGGCCGCCACGAGCAGTACTTC,-,TRBV12-5,TRBJ2-7,-
CAISESPDNYGYTF,TGTGCCATCAGTGAGTCGCCAGATAACTATGGCTACACCTTC,few,TRBV10-3,TRBJ1-2,-
CASSLTQYEQYF,TGCGCCAGCAGCCTGACCCAGTACGAGCAGTACTTC,-,TRBV5-1,TRBJ2-7,-
CASSYSWGEGADEQYF,TGTGCCAGCAGTTACTCCTGGGGGGAGGGGGCCGACGAGCAGTACTTC,-,TRBV6-5,TRBJ2-7,-
CASSQDLGTSYEQYF,TGTGCCAGCAGCCAAGATCTAGGGACTAGTTACGAGCAGTACTTC,-,TRBV4-2,TRBJ2-7,TRBD2
CASSEVGGGTEAFF,TGTGCCAGCAGTGAAGTAGGGGGTGGGACTGAAGCTTTCTTT,once,TRBV6-1,TRBJ1-1,-
CASSLVPGYEQYF,TGCGCCAGCAGCTTGGTCCCAGGGTACGAGCAGTACTTC,-,TRBV5-1,TRBJ2-7,-
CASSAGTRHYNEQFF,TGTGCCAGCAGCGCCGGGACCCGGCATTACAATGAGCAGTTCTTC,-,TRBV9,TRBJ2-1,-
CASSPQAVGAFF,TGTGCCAGCTCACCACAGGCGGTGGGAGCTTTCTTT,-,TRBV18,TRBJ1-1,-
CASSPTYYNEQFF,TGCGCCAGCAGCCCCACTTACTACAATGAGCAGTTCTTC,-,TRBV5-1,TRBJ2-1,-
CASSLEGDEQYF,TGTGCCAGCAGCTTGGAGGGGGACGAGCAGTACTTC,-,TRBV5-6,TRBJ2-7,-
CASSPSSGGTEQYF,TGTGCCAGCTCACCTTCTAGCGGGGGAACCGAGCAGTACTTC,-,TRBV18,TRBJ2-7,TRBD2
CASSDRTGDEKLFF,TGTGCCAGCAGTGACCGGACAGGGGATGAAAAACTGTTTTTT,few,TRBV2,TRBJ1-4,TRBD1
CASSGGQFPNQPQHF,TGTGCCAGCAGTGGGGGACAGTTCCCCAATCAGCCCCAGCATTTT,-,TRBV2,TRBJ1-5,TRBD1
CASRAGDRGMNEQFF,TGTGCCAGCCGAGCTGGGGACAGGGGGATGAATGAGCAGTTCTTC,once,TRBV6-4,TRBJ2-1,TRBD1
CASSELSWPQHF,TGCGCCAGCAGTGAGTTGTCGTGGCCCCAGCATTTT,-,TRBV10-2,TRBJ1-5,-
CASSPLWGGETQYF,TGTGCCAGCAGCCCCCTGTGGGGTGGCGAGACCCAGTACTTC,once,TRBV9,TRBJ2-5,-
CASMVNTEAFF,TGTGCCAGCATGGTAAACACTGAAGCTTTCTTT,-,TRBV2,TRBJ1-1,-
CASSLGQQHTQYF,TGTGCCAGCAGCTTGGGGCAGCAACATACGCAGTATTTT,few,TRBV5-5,TRBJ2-3,-
CATSKHTGTQETQYF,TGTGCCACCAGCAAACATACCGGAACCCAAGAGACCCAGTACTTC,-,TRBV15,TRBJ2-5,-
CASSFGGEAEAFF,TGTGCCAGCAGCTTCGGGGGTGAGGCTGAAGCTTTCTTT,-,TRBV11-1,TRBJ1-1,-
CASSSTDRGGREQYF,TGTGCCAGCAGCTCCACCGACAGGGGAGGCCGCGAGCAGTACTTC,once,TRBV7-9,TRBJ2-7,TRBD1